The clone carrying this T cell receptor beta chain was picked up a small number of times. TCRdb used MiXCR to reprocess the 5' RACE reads, holding one entry per CDR3 protein. This table has tens of thousands of distinct CDR3 sequences, around 13% appearing once. This entry is derived from a study of spatial heterogeneity in lung cancer. From germline, CDR1 is MNHNY and CDR2 SVGAGI (reference sequence). The CDR3 has 15 residues. V lost 0 bases, J lost 5 bases, and 11 bases lay in between. Regarding time point: sample taken at primary tumor resection. The specimen comprised PBMCs, sampled at surgery. This chain connects TRBV6-6 to TRBJ1-5, with unresolved D. This clonotype originated in a male donor with early-stage non-small cell lung cancer. CDR3 coding DNA: TGTGCCAGCAGTTACTCTTGGACGGGAGATCAGCCCCAGCATTTT. Its translation is CASSYSWTGDQPQHF.